This T cell receptor beta chain was sequenced during a study of cytomegalovirus exposure and HLA in healthy donors. This PCR relied on a set of 60 Vbeta primers and 13 Jbeta primers. Sequencing used immunoSEQ multiplex PCR; TCRdb keeps in-frame clones, though not all of them. The sample has some 87,000 clones; over 70% are singletons. Unmatched junction bases numbered 6, after V lost 1 base and J lost 0 bases. This CDR3 is 17 amino acids long. Germline V gene data show CDR1 as SGHTA and CDR2 as FQGTGA. The sequenced material came from PBMCs. This sequence joins TRBV7-3 and TRBJ1-1; 9 nucleotides agree with TRBD1. This TCR derives from a man aged 45 to 65 in good health and CMV-seropositive. The CDR3 sequence is CASSLMGQGIMNTEAFF. The DNA of the CDR3 is TGTGCCAGCAGCTTAATGGGACAGGGAATCATGAACACTGAAGCTTTCTTT.